A single sample is the source of the 18 T cell receptor beta chains below, sequenced in a study of T cells in Graves' hyperthyroidism and ophthalmopathy (dated by TCRdb to between 2018 and 2021). To prepare the library, multiplex PCR was applied. Sequencing relied on an Illumina HiSeq 2000. Amplification of TCR beta CDR3 regions was carried out from RNA transcripts. For the first round of RT-PCR on the TCR CDR3, the HTBI primer set was used together with the Qiagen OneStep RT-PCR kit. In TCRdb, the public reads were trimmed at Q25 with fastp and aligned with MiXCR, with productive beta chains retained. Here each entry gathers all rows of one CDR3 protein and keeps the most common genes and DNA. This sample comprises hundreds of thousands of distinct CDR3 sequences, roughly 15% of them detected only once. The ten largest clonotypes hold roughly a fifth of the sample. What was sequenced was blood. These receptors were taken from a woman in her sixties or seventies with Graves' ophthalmopathy.

The rearrangement uses TRBV28 and TRBJ2-1; 9 bases are shared with TRBD2. Per the germline V gene, CDR1 is MDHEN and CDR2 is SYDVKM. J lost 8 bases, V lost 3 bases, and 8 bases had no gene match. The CDR3 totals 15 residues. In DNA form, the CDR3 reads TGTGCCAGCAGTTTCTTGGGACTAGCTATGGATGAGCAGTTCTTC. This gives the protein CASSFLGLAMDEQFF.

This chain links TRBV20-1 with TRBJ1-6, with D tentatively TRBD1 (5 bases). This CDR3 is 15 amino acids long. Per the germline V gene, CDR1 is DFQATT and CDR2 is SNEGSKA (reference sequence). V lost 0 bases and J lost 8, with 14 bases in between. The CDR3 bases are TGCAGTGCTAGAGATCTAGGCAGGGTCGATTCACCCCTCCACTTT. This sequence encodes CSARDLGRVDSPLHF.

This clonotype was detected ten times or more. The J gene is TRBJ1-2, the V gene TRBV29-1, with 7 bases that match TRBD1. The ends lost 5 bases at V and 2 bases at J; junction bases unmatched: 5. CDR1 and CDR2 (germline): SQVTM, ANQGSEA. The CDR3 consists of 13 residues. CDR3 region: CSVRDSGNYGYTF. DNA of the CDR3: TGCAGCGTTAGGGACAGCGGCAACTATGGCTACACCTTC.

As for this clonotype: Germline is not matched at one junction end, which may reflect a read error. The rearrangement joins TRBV5-1 to TRBJ2-7; D not resolved. The CDR3 has 14 residues. Germline V gene sequence: CDR1 SGHRS, CDR2 YFSETQ. The CDR3 protein is CASSYRSTAYEQHF. CDR3 in DNA: TGCGCCAGCAGCTACCGGTCGACTGCTTACGAGCAGCACTTC.

CDR3 amino acids: CASSFGTGDNEQFF. Written as DNA, the CDR3 is TGCGCCAGCAGCTTCGGGACAGGGGACAATGAGCAGTTCTTC. The chain has TRBV5-1 and TRBJ2-1, with TRBD1 matching over 10 bases. The V gene's germline CDR1 is SGHRS and CDR2 YFSETQ. The CDR3 loop spans 14 amino acids. V shed 2 bases and J 5 bases; nucleotides not matched to a gene: 1.

This rearrangement joins TRBV15 to TRBJ2-1; TRBD2 agrees at 9 bases. The CDR3 runs to 15 residues. The trim removed 1 base at V and 6 bases at J, leaving 4 bases unmatched. The germline V gene has CDR1 LNHNV and CDR2 YYDKDF (reference sequence). The CDR3 reads CATSRVAGAANEQFF. CDR3 nucleotides: TGTGCCACCAGCAGAGTAGCGGGAGCGGCCAATGAGCAGTTCTTC.

CDR3 amino acids: CASSRHTPSGANVLTF. CDR3 nucleotide sequence: TGTGCCAGCAGTAGACATACTCCTTCTGGGGCCAACGTCCTGACTTTC. V is TRBV27 and J is TRBJ2-6; the D is unclear. This CDR3 contains 16 residues. Germline CDR1 reads MNHEY; CDR2 reads SMNVEV (reference sequence). The ends were cut back, 5 bases at V and 1 base at J, with 12 bases in the middle.

V usage is TRBV25-1 and J usage is TRBJ2-3; D is tentatively TRBD1 or TRBD2 (5 bases each). Germline CDR1 is MGHDK and CDR2 is SYGVNS. The CDR3 is 13 amino acids. V was pared by 4 bases and J by 6 bases, with 11 bases between. The CDR3 coding sequence is TGTGCCAGCAGTGCCCGCAGGGAGGATACGCAGTATTTT. Translated: CASSARREDTQYF. Looking up the rest from reference TRBV25-1 and TRBJ2-3 gives the full variable domain: EADIYQTPRYLVIGTGKKITLECSQTMGHDKMYWYQQDPGMELHLIHYSYGVNSTEKGDLSSESTVSRIRTEHFPLTLESARPSHTSQYLCASSARREDTQYFGPGTRLTVL.

This clonotype was detected a few times. The rearrangement uses TRBV2 and TRBJ2-7; 10 bases line up with TRBD2. The CDR3 is 15 amino acids. V lost 1 base, J lost 3 bases, and 3 bases stayed unmatched. Per the germline V gene, CDR1 is SNHLY and CDR2 is FYNNEI. The CDR3 loop reads CASSEGLAGVYEQYF. CDR3 DNA: TGTGCCAGCAGTGAAGGGCTAGCGGGAGTCTACGAGCAGTACTTC. Full variable domain (outside the CDR3, taken from reference TRBV2 and TRBJ2-7): EPEVTQTPSHQVTQMGQEVILRCVPISNHLYFYWYRQILGQKVEFLVSFYNNEISEKSEIFDDQFSVERPDGSNFTLKIRSTKLEDSAMYFCASSEGLAGVYEQYFGPGTRLTVT.

As for this clonotype: One base away lies a much larger clone, so this may be a sequencing read error. The chain carries TRBV18 and TRBJ2-5, with D maybe TRBD1 (6 bases). The CDR3 covers 13 residues. The germline V gene encodes CDR1 KGHSH and CDR2 LQKENI. CDR3 sequence reads: CAGSPGQKETQYF. The CDR3 coding sequence is TGTGCCGGCTCACCTGGACAGAAAGAGACCCAGTACTTC.

This clonotype was seen many times. This sequence joins TRBV20-1 and TRBJ1-2; no definite D call. Germline CDR1 and CDR2: DFQATT and SNEGSKA (reference sequence). CDR3 length equals 13 residues. Trimming took off 6 bases at V and 0 bases at J, with 11 bases between the two ends. The CDR3 sequence is CSARGVSNYGYTF. CDR3 DNA: TGCAGTGCCCGGGGAGTTTCTAACTATGGCTACACCTTC.

The chain employs TRBV6-1 and TRBJ2-1; TRBD1 matches 7 bases. Trimming removed 5 bases from V and 0 bases from J; junction bases left unmatched: 7. Germline V lookup: CDR1 MNHNS, CDR2 SASEGT. The CDR3 has 16 residues. The CDR3 is CASSLQGMSSYNEQFF. CDR3 nucleotides: TGTGCCAGCAGTTTACAGGGGATGAGCTCCTACAATGAGCAGTTCTTC.

J is TRBJ1-6 and V is TRBV4-1; 7 positions agree with TRBD1. Losses at the gene ends were 0 bases for V and 7 bases for J; bases not matched to a gene: 9. CDR3 length: 17 residues. Germline assignment: CDR1 MGHRA and CDR2 YSYEKL. The chain's CDR3 is CASSQDLVVRGNSPLHF. In DNA form, the CDR3 reads TGCGCCAGCAGCCAAGATTTGGTCGTCAGGGGGAATTCACCCCTCCACTTT.

This clonotype has a count of ten or more. The chain recombines TRBV28 with TRBJ1-1; D possibly corresponds to TRBD1 (5 bases). Germline assignment: CDR1 MDHEN and CDR2 SYDVKM. The CDR3 runs to 13 residues. Trimming pared 6 bases from V and 4 bases from J, leaving 12 bases between. The CDR3 sequence: CASRGGSGTEAFF. As DNA, the CDR3 is TGTGCCAGCAGGGGGGGGAGCGGCACTGAAGCTTTCTTT.

The rearrangement joins TRBV30 to TRBJ2-6; unclear D gene. The CDR3 is 14 residues long. CDR1 is GTSNPN and CDR2 is SVGIG in the germline V gene (reference sequence). V lost 7 bases and J lost 2, with 12 bases in between. CDR3 sequence: CASPHGAGANVLTF. The CDR3 nucleotides read TGTGCCTCGCCCCACGGCGCTGGGGCCAACGTCCTGACTTTC.

The V call is TRBV20-1, the J call TRBJ2-7; TRBD2 is a possible D gene (5 bases). Germline values: CDR1 DFQATT, CDR2 SNEGSKA (reference sequence). Deletions cut 3 bases from V and 6 bases from J, with 9 bases between. The CDR3 sequence is 11 residues long. The CDR3 here is CSASRDLEQYF. For the CDR3, the DNA is TGCAGTGCTAGCCGGGATCTCGAGCAGTACTTC.

This clonotype occurred a few times. The chain couples TRBV30 to TRBJ2-7, with 12 bases matching TRBD2. The trim removed 0 bases at V and 1 base at J, leaving 7 bases unmatched. The length of the CDR3 is 17 residues. Germline CDR1 GTSNPN, CDR2 SVGIG (reference sequence). The CDR3 bases are TGTGCCTGGAGTGTATCAAGGACTAGCGGGATTTCCTACGAGCAGTACTTC. Protein: CAWSVSRTSGISYEQYF.

This clonotype has a count of ten or more. The J gene is TRBJ1-1, the V gene TRBV12-3 or TRBV12-4; D is ambiguous. The V and J ends lost 5 bases and 3 bases respectively, with 13 bases between them. The CDR3 is 14 residues long. In DNA form, the CDR3 reads TGTGCCAGCAGTCAAGGGATCCGGGACACTGAAGCTTTCTTT. Amino acids: CASSQGIRDTEAFF.